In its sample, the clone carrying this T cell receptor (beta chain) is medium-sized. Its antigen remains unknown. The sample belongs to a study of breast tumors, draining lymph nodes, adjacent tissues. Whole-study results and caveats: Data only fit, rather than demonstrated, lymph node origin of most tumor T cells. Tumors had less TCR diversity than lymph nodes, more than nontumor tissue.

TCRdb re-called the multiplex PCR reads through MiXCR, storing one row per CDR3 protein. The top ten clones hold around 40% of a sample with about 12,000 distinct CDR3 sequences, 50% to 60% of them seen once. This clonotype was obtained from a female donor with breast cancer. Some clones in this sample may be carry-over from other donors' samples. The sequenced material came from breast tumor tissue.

CDR3 sequence reads: CASSRTGVEQFF. CDR3 nucleotides: TGTGCCAGCAGCCGGACAGGGGTCGAGCAGTTCTTC. This chain connects TRBV7-9 to TRBJ2-1; 9 nucleotides line up with TRBD1. Per germline, CDR1 SEHNR and CDR2 FQNEAQ (reference sequence). Trimming took 5 bases from V and 10 from J; bases not matched to a gene: 3. CDR3 length: 12 residues.